This T cell receptor beta chain came from a study of CD8+ T cells in alopecia areata. Study summary: Severity among treated patients was scored by the percentage of scalp area affected. Regarding the study as a whole: In patients, TCRs were shared less clearly than in mice, and HLA may possibly be involved. Persistence in scalp and blood during tofacitinib was observed for many expanded lesional clones. The study found higher clonality in lesional than normal scalp, especially in alopecia totalis/universalis.

Regarding treatment: oral pan-JAK inhibitor, 5-10 mg twice daily. Note on this clone: Its matching antigen is unknown.

Once RNA had been extracted, it was reverse transcribed into cDNA to act as the sequencing template. Profiled with immunoSEQ multiplex PCR; TCRdb holds only in-frame clones, not every one. The repertoire has 150,000 to 200,000 clones, over 55% of them found once; the top ten carry around 0.92%. This receptor was identified in a human donor with alopecia areata. The sample in question was CD4+ T cells sorted from blood, obtained at week 24, from a patient treated with tofacitinib.

The CDR3 coding sequence is TGTGCCAGCAGTGAGAGTGGGGGCTATGAAAAACTGTTTTTT. Translation: CASSESGGYEKLFF. The chain recombines TRBV25-1 with TRBJ1-4; TRBD1 might be the D (6 bases). This CDR3 region has 14 residues. The germline V gene encodes CDR1 MGHDK and CDR2 SYGVNS. V shed 3 bases and J shed 6 bases, with 11 bases lying between them.